This T cell receptor beta chain derives from a study of regulatory T cells in long-lasting Graves disease. The sample's time point: newly diagnosed GD, antithyroid drugs for less than 3 months. From RNA extracted from PBMCs, the TCR library was made. Arm-PCR of CDR3 regions with iRepertoire HTBI primers generated TCR beta libraries. One entry per CDR3 protein, called by TCRdb with MiXCR from the multiplex PCR reads. The sample shows 360,000 or so distinct CDR3 sequences, approximately 15% of them seen only once. J gave up 3 bases and V 5 bases, and 6 bases lay outside the gene matches. This CDR3 comprises 15 residues. The same specimen was also included in a second study, on T cells in Graves' hyperthyroidism and ophthalmopathy.

The sequences come from peripheral blood mononuclear cells (PBMCs), collected at new diagnosis, from a patient treated with antithyroid drugs. V gene TRBV12-3 or TRBV12-4 combines with J gene TRBJ2-3, with 9 bases matching TRBD1. This sequence originates from a man aged 40-50 years with Graves disease. The CDR3 DNA follows: TGTGCCAGCAGTCAGGGACAGGGTACGACAGATACGCAGTATTTT. It encodes CASSQGQGTTDTQYF.